This T cell receptor beta chain derives from a study of cytomegalovirus exposure and HLA in healthy donors. V lost 7 bases, J lost 4 bases, and 16 bases lay in between. The CDR3 runs to 14 residues. Germline CDR1 and CDR2: LNHDA and SQIVND (reference sequence). The study ran its PCR with 60 Vbeta and 13 Jbeta primers. TCRdb's table, derived via immunoSEQ multiplex PCR, lists solely in-frame clones and lacks some. Of approximately 140,000 clones listed, 77% were seen once; the top ten hold 1.5% to 2%. This receptor was taken from a female donor in good health and CMV-seronegative. The sample taken for sequencing was PBMCs. The chain employs TRBV19 and TRBJ1-1; no clear D gene. Here the CDR3 reads CASILVRGSTEAFF. The DNA of the CDR3 is TGTGCCAGTATTCTAGTCCGGGGAAGCACTGAAGCTTTCTTT.